This entry is about one TCR beta chain. What this receptor recognizes is not known. Base qualities are missing; no much larger clone stands one base away. The entry originates in a study of T cells in localized non-small cell lung cancer (dated by TCRdb to between 2020 and 2021). About the investigation overall: The study analyzed T cell repertoires of roughly 220 early-stage NSCLC patients, comparing tumors and uninvolved tumor-adjacent lungs. The cohort comprised 236 treatment-naïve NSCLC patients with resected, localized lung tumors. The mean age of the NSCLC patients was 60 to 85 years, with 130 or so men and about a hundred women. Findings and caveats that apply to the study as a whole: Uninvolved tumor-adjacent lung showed the highest T cell clonality, higher than tumor, which suggests more focused antigenic responses in the uninvolved tumor-adjacent lung. Longer overall survival was associated with higher T cell density in blood, whereas shorter survival was associated with higher clonality in adjacent lung. A median of roughly 60 of the top 100 tumor clones turned up in the paired uninvolved adjacent lung, and 25 to 30 of those clones also ranked among the top 100 of that same adjacent lung. Because the study design was exploratory, TCR variables were selected using unadjusted p-values without false-discovery rate correction. Multi-region tumor sequencing was not performed, so intratumor heterogeneity could not be excluded.

At diagnosis, tumor, uninvolved tumor-adjacent lung and peripheral blood were collected and then preserved as a mix of FFPE and fresh-frozen material. For TCR repertoire profiling, the blood samples were analyzed as peripheral blood mononuclear cells. The immunoSEQ Assay was used to sequence TCR beta CDR3 regions from DNA. In the source study's methods: T cell density was computed as TCR beta template counts normalized to usable DNA estimated by amplifying housekeeping genes. Using the preseqR package, richness was estimated by extrapolating to 120,000 templates for tissue samples and 400,000 templates for PBMC samples. Clonality was calculated as one minus Pielou's evenness. Differential abundance testing on productive amino-acid clonotypes, with a minimum total count of 5 and an alpha of 0.1, was used to identify tissue-enriched TCRs. The Jaccard Index and the Morisita Overlap Index were used to measure repertoire overlap between compartments. TCR beta CDR3s were clustered by GLIPH together with public tetramer-defined viral CDR3s, and at least three viral sequences plus V-gene enrichment were required for viral motifs. TCRdb obtained this table from immuneACCESS and retained in-frame rearrangements with V and J assigned. These tables miss some clones; where compared with another copy, unresolved V genes account for less than half of the shortfall, and the remainder is unexplained. D and trimming come from the DNA, and the V and J calls and clone size come from that table. The sample table records about 59,000 clones; about 87% of these occur just once. Clones ranked in the top ten supply roughly a fifth of the sample.

V gives up 5 bases and J gives up 0 bases, and the segment between their germline ends measures 20 bases. The germline V gene (reference sequence) supplies CDR1 MNHEY and CDR2 SMNVEV. The CDR3 goes from the cysteine to the phenylalanine over 18 residues. The retained sequence is limited to the CDR3, 54 bases, with the frame set at the first base. The receptor chain draws on TRBV27 and TRBJ1-5; possibly the D gene is TRBD1, per 6 matching bases. The source is a man between 35 and 75 years old with stage I squamous cell lung carcinoma. The material was peripheral blood, obtained before any cancer treatment. CDR3 region: CASSPLGGGVNSNQPQHF. The DNA is as follows: TGTGCCAGCAGTCCTTTAGGGGGAGGGGTCAATAGCAATCAGCCCCAGCATTTT.